These 27 T cell receptor beta chains originate from one sample sequenced in a study of T cells in Graves' hyperthyroidism and ophthalmopathy. Amplified TCR beta CDR3 regions came from RNA transcripts. HTBI primers were used for first-round RT-PCR of the TCR CDR3. MiXCR, applied by TCRdb to the multiplex PCR reads, yields one record per CDR3 protein. The sample holds fewer than 450,000 distinct CDR3 sequences, around 18% seen once. Sequencing was done on a sample of blood. The receptors derive from a man aged 18 to 29 with Graves' ophthalmopathy.

This clonotype was counted between two and nine times. CDR3 amino acids: CASGLSRHEQYF. CDR3 in DNA: TGTGCCAGCGGACTTAGTCGTCACGAGCAGTACTTC. The chain links TRBV6-1 to TRBJ2-7; D may be TRBD2 (5 bases). Germline V gives CDR1 MNHNS, CDR2 SASEGT. The V end was cut by 8 bases, the J end by 5 bases, with 13 bases between. This CDR3 has 12 amino acids.

This clonotype has a count of ten or more. This chain joins TRBV27 and TRBJ2-7; D may be TRBD2 (6 bases). CDR1 and CDR2 (germline): MNHEY, SMNVEV (reference sequence). The CDR3 extends over 14 amino acids. V was pared by 3 bases and J by 0 bases, with 9 bases between. The CDR3 DNA follows: TGTGCCAGCAGTTTGGGGGGTTACTCCTACGAGCAGTACTTC. Its translation is CASSLGGYSYEQYF.

This rearrangement joins TRBV14 to TRBJ2-1; 10 nucleotides agree with TRBD2. V dropped 5 bases and J dropped 4; count of bases not matched to a gene: 8. Germline CDR1 SGHDN, CDR2 FVKESK. There are 16 residues in the CDR3. The CDR3 bases are TGTGCCAGCAGCGGGCCGGGACTAGCGCGGTACAATGAGCAGTTCTTC. This gives the protein CASSGPGLARYNEQFF.

The table lists this clonotype with many counts. The chain recombines TRBV20-1 with TRBJ2-1; D is perhaps TRBD1 (5 bases). Germline CDR1 is DFQATT and CDR2 is SNEGSKA (reference sequence). This CDR3 is 16 amino acids long. Trimming took 6 bases from V and 0 from J, leaving 18 bases between them. The CDR3 nucleotides read TGCAGTGCCAGCGCCCTACAGGCAAACTCCTACAATGAGCAGTTCTTC. This codes for CSASALQANSYNEQFF.

This clonotype showed up many times. The chain couples TRBV2 to TRBJ2-7; D is perhaps TRBD1 (6 bases). The CDR3 totals 14 residues. The germline V and J ends were trimmed by 5 bases and 2 bases, with 13 bases remaining between them. CDR1 SNHLY and CDR2 FYNNEI come from the germline V gene. CDR3 sequence reads: CASSIRQETYEQYF. The CDR3 DNA is TGTGCCAGCAGTATTCGACAGGAAACCTACGAGCAGTACTTC.

Ten or more counts support this clonotype. The chain employs TRBV20-1 and TRBJ1-6; 8 bases fit TRBD1. This CDR3 is built from 13 residues. V lost 3 bases, J lost 9 bases, and 4 bases stayed unmatched. CDR1 is DFQATT and CDR2 is SNEGSKA in the germline V gene (reference sequence). Here the CDR3 reads CSASSTGVSPLHF. DNA of the CDR3: TGCAGTGCTAGTTCGACAGGGGTTTCACCCCTCCACTTT.

This clonotype has ten or more counts. In DNA form, the CDR3 reads TGTGCCAGCAGTGAAAGACGGGGCGGCGGGAATGAGCAGTTCTTC. Translation: CASSERRGGGNEQFF. J is TRBJ2-1 and V is TRBV2, with D perhaps being TRBD1 or TRBD2 (5 bases each). Germline values: CDR1 SNHLY, CDR2 FYNNEI. V was shortened by 2 bases and J by 7 bases, with 15 bases between the two germline ends. The CDR3 sequence is 15 residues long.

This clonotype has only a few counts. CDR3 amino acids: CSASLPGQGISGNTIYF. CDR3 DNA sequence: TGCAGTGCTAGTCTCCCTGGACAGGGCATTTCTGGAAACACCATATATTTT. The J gene is TRBJ1-3, the V gene TRBV20-1, with 8 bases matching TRBD1. The CDR3 has 17 residues. CDR1 is DFQATT and CDR2 is SNEGSKA in the germline V gene (reference sequence). V lost 3 bases and J lost 1; bases outside the gene matches: 11.

A word on this clonotype: Just one base apart from a much larger clone, this may be a read error. This chain connects TRBV12-3 or TRBV12-4 to TRBJ2-5; D could derive from TRBD1 or TRBD2 (7 bases each). The CDR3 consists of 14 residues. The CDR3 reads CASRPQGGPEIQYF. The CDR3 DNA reads as TGTGCCAGCAGACCCCAGGGGGGGCCAGAGATCCAGTACTTC.

This clonotype was seen a handful of times. V and J are TRBV4-1 and TRBJ2-7; D is possibly TRBD2 (6 bases). Germline CDR1 is MGHRA and CDR2 is YSYEKL. The CDR3 extends over 15 amino acids. V lost 0 bases, J lost 4 bases, and 13 bases lay in between. The CDR3 DNA reads as TGCGCCAGCAGCCAAGAGCCCGGGACTTCTTACGAGCAGTACTTC. It yields the protein CASSQEPGTSYEQYF.

This clonotype was seen repeatedly, ten times or more. The chain couples TRBV7-9 to TRBJ2-5; weak D call: TRBD2 (6 bases). Trimming took 7 bases from V and 1 from J, leaving 16 bases between them. CDR3 length: 15 residues. Germline V gives CDR1 SEHNR, CDR2 FQNEAQ (reference sequence). The CDR3 reads CASTFQIGGQETQYF. The CDR3 DNA reads as TGTGCCAGCACCTTTCAAATCGGGGGCCAAGAGACCCAGTACTTC.

This clonotype was counted at least ten times. The chain links TRBV5-8 to TRBJ1-2; TRBD1 aligns across 9 bases. The CDR3 spans 15 residues. With V trimmed by 4 bases and J by 4 bases, 8 bases remained unmatched. Looked up from germline, CDR1 is SGHTS and CDR2 is YDEGEE. The CDR3 region has the DNA TGTGCCAGCAGCCCGTGGACAGGGGTTGGCTATGGCTACACCTTC. Amino acids: CASSPWTGVGYGYTF.

This clonotype was observed a few times. This chain uses TRBV7-6 with TRBJ2-1; 9 positions agree with TRBD2. Trimming took 0 bases from V and 8 from J; bases not matched to a gene: 5. In germline, CDR1 is SGHVS, CDR2 FNYEAQ. The CDR3 has 15 amino acids. The CDR3, as DNA: TGTGCCAGCAGCTTAGCCGGCGGGGGGGTTCATGAGCAGTTCTTC. This sequence encodes CASSLAGGGVHEQFF.

The chain links TRBV3-1 to TRBJ1-2; D gene ambiguous. From germline, CDR1 is LGHDT and CDR2 YNNKEL (reference sequence). The CDR3 consists of 12 residues. Trimming took 8 bases from V and 3 from J, leaving 10 bases between them. Here the CDR3 reads CASGRSDYGYTF. The CDR3 region has the DNA TGTGCCAGCGGCCGATCGGACTATGGCTACACCTTC.

This clonotype was seen more than once but under ten times. A single base separates this from a much larger clone, so it may be a read error. The rearrangement uses TRBV11-1 and TRBJ1-1; the D is unclear. The V end lost 1 base, the J end lost 6 bases, and 12 bases lay between the germline ends. The CDR3 loop spans 14 amino acids. Germline CDR1 reads SGHAT; CDR2 reads FQDESV (reference sequence). The CDR3, as DNA: TGTGCCAGCAGCTTAGAATCTGGGCCCGCTGAAGCTTTCTTT. Amino acid sequence: CASSLESGPAEAFF.

Concerning this clonotype itself: A much larger clone sits a single nucleotide away, making a read error possible. The chain carries TRBV27 and TRBJ2-3, with TRBD2 matching over 9 bases. The ends lost 7 bases at V and 4 bases at J; junction bases unmatched: 18. From germline, CDR1 is MNHEY and CDR2 SMNVEV (reference sequence). CDR3 length: 18 residues. CDR3 sequence: CASKGVYLYSGGADTQYF. In DNA form, the CDR3 reads TGTGCCAGCAAGGGAGTATATCTATATAGCGGGGGTGCAGATACGCAGTATTTT.

This clonotype occurred many times. This chain uses TRBV29-1 with TRBJ2-7; TRBD1 matches at 11 bases. Germline CDR1 and CDR2: SQVTM and ANQGSEA. The CDR3 has 13 residues. Unmatched junction bases numbered 3, after V lost 6 bases and J lost 2 bases. CDR3 region: CSVGQGATYEQYF. CDR3 sequence (DNA): TGCAGCGTAGGACAGGGGGCTACCTACGAGCAGTACTTC.

This clonotype was picked up a small number of times. V is TRBV24-1 and J is TRBJ1-5; 7 bases line up with TRBD1. This CDR3 is 13 amino acids long. V shed 7 bases and J 3 bases; nucleotides not matched to a gene: 2. Looked up from germline, CDR1 is KGHDR and CDR2 is SFDVKD. The CDR3 reads CATSGTDNQPQHF. CDR3 bases: TGTGCCACCAGCGGGACAGACAATCAGCCCCAGCATTTT.

At least ten counts were recorded for this clonotype. V and J are TRBV20-1 and TRBJ2-7; TRBD1 matches 7 bases. Germline V gene sequence: CDR1 DFQATT, CDR2 SNEGSKA (reference sequence). The CDR3 has 13 residues. Here the CDR3 DNA reads TGCAGCACCCCAAGGGACAGCTCCTACGAGCAGTACTTC. Its translation is CSTPRDSSYEQYF.

The chain employs TRBV7-8 and TRBJ1-2, with D maybe TRBD1 (6 bases). The germline V gene encodes CDR1 SGHVS and CDR2 FQNEAQ. With 3 bases removed from V and 7 bases from J, the gap between germline ends came to 21 bases. CDR3 size: 16 residues. CDR3 in DNA: TGTGCCAGCAGCTTCCGGTACACAGGGCTGATGGGTGGCTACACCTTC. This gives the protein CASSFRYTGLMGGYTF.

This clonotype was counted ten times or more. This chain joins TRBV12-5 and TRBJ2-3; possibly TRBD1 for D (5 bases). This CDR3 is 17 amino acids long. Trimming removed 2 bases from V and 0 bases from J, with 15 bases in between. CDR1 LGHNT and CDR2 FRNRAP come from the germline V gene. The CDR3: CASGLTPTATSTDTQYF. DNA for the CDR3: TGTGCTAGTGGTTTGACCCCGACAGCTACTAGCACAGATACGCAGTATTTT.

This clonotype was seen once. Germline is not matched at one junction end, which may reflect a read error. The gene calls are TRBV3-1 and TRBJ2-2; D is possibly TRBD2 (6 bases). The CDR3 is 16 amino acids. Germline-derived CDR1 and CDR2 are LGHDT and YNNKEL (reference sequence). CDR3 nucleotide sequence: TGTGCCAGCAGCCGCGGGGCTTCTATGAACACCGGGGAGCCGTTTTTT. It codes for CASSRGASMNTGEPFF.

The sample holds a few counts of this clonotype. Germline and junction disagree at one end, which may indicate a read error. V is TRBV15 and J is TRBJ1-2, with D tentatively TRBD1 (6 bases). The CDR3 is 14 amino acids. Germline V gives CDR1 LNHNV, CDR2 YYDKDF (reference sequence). The CDR3 nucleotides read TGTGCCACCAGCAGAGACAGGGGTCCCTATGGCTGCACCTTC. Its protein product is CATSRDRGPYGCTF.

This clonotype came up many times. V gene TRBV29-1 combines with J gene TRBJ1-2; possibly TRBD1 for D (6 bases). CDR1 is SQVTM, CDR2 ANQGSEA, per germline. With 0 bases removed from V and 2 bases from J, the gap between germline ends came to 16 bases. The CDR3 length is 16 residues. CDR3 in amino acids: CSVEDVAQGRNYGYTF. Here the CDR3 DNA reads TGCAGCGTTGAAGATGTAGCGCAGGGGCGGAACTATGGCTACACCTTC.

V is TRBV2 and J is TRBJ1-1, with 8 positions matching TRBD1. The CDR3 length is 14 residues. Trimming took 7 bases from V and 7 from J; bases not matched to a gene: 11. CDR1 is SNHLY, CDR2 FYNNEI, per germline. In nucleotides, the CDR3 is TGTGCCAGCACGGGCCAGGGCAGGGGGCTTGAAGCTTTCTTT. Its protein product is CASTGQGRGLEAFF.

V gene TRBV4-1 combines with J gene TRBJ1-1; 7 positions match TRBD1. The germline V gene has CDR1 MGHRA and CDR2 YSYEKL. CDR3 size: 16 residues. The ends lost 1 base at V and 2 bases at J; junction bases unmatched: 7. This chain's CDR3 is CASSQATGDGNTEAFF. The CDR3 DNA reads TGCGCCAGCAGCCAAGCCACAGGGGATGGCAACACTGAAGCTTTCTTT.

In DNA form, the CDR3 reads TGTGCCACCAGTGATAGCGGACAGTTTGGGTCACCCCTCCACTTT. Translated: CATSDSGQFGSPLHF. This chain joins TRBV24-1 and TRBJ1-6; D may be TRBD1 (6 bases). The CDR3 is made up of 15 amino acids. The ends were cut back, 3 bases at V and 10 bases at J, with 15 bases in the middle. Germline lookup yields CDR1 KGHDR and CDR2 SFDVKD.